This TCR beta chain was sequenced in a study of PD-1 and CTLA-4 blockade in melanoma. Here immunoSEQ multiplex PCR was the method, and the copy in TCRdb shows in-frame clones only, minus some. The sample carries about 32,000 clones, less than 90% recorded once. Per germline, CDR1 SNHLY and CDR2 FYNNEI. V gave up 6 bases and J gave up 5 bases, with 7 bases separating them. CDR3 size: 11 residues. V and J are TRBV2 and TRBJ1-2; no clear D gene. This TCR was sampled from a human donor with melanoma. The sample was CD8+ T cells from peripheral blood, taken from a patient given anti-PD-1 treatment. The CDR3 here is CASRADYGYTF. In DNA, the CDR3 is TGTGCCAGCAGGGCAGATTATGGCTACACCTTC.